This T cell receptor beta chain was sequenced for a study of blood T cell repertoires in COVID-19. Overall study: From T cells, B-cell-depleted T cells, or PBMCs came the material, which was cDNA or gDNA.

The germline V gene has CDR1 SGHDT and CDR2 YYEEEE. V was trimmed by 3 bases and J by 0 bases, leaving 6 bases between them. There are 13 residues in the CDR3. Authors' analysis steps: Amplification of reference gene primers was used by the study to estimate nucleated cell counts. Method: immunoSEQ multiplex PCR; TCRdb's copy keeps in-frame clones and lacks some. That table furnishes V, J and clone size, whereas the DNA furnished D and trimming. This sample has about 120,000 clones, with roughly 85% found just once. This clone was picked up a small number of times. Source material: peripheral blood. The TCR sequence derives from an elderly man with active or convalescent COVID-19. This chain joins TRBV5-6 and TRBJ2-5; the D is unclear. The CDR3 DNA sequence: TGTGCCAGCAGCTCTCCTCACCAAGAGACCCAGTACTTC. Encoded protein: CASSSPHQETQYF.